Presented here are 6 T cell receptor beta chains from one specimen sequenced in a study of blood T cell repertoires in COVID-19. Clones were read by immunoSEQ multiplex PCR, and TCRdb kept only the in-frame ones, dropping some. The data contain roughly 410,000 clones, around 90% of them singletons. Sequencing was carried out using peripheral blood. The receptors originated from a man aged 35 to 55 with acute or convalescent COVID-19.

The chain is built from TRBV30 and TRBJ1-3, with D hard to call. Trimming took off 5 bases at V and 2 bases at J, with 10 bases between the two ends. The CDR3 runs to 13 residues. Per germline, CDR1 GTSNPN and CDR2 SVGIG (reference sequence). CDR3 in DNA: TGTGCCTGGCGCCCGGGTACTGGAAACACCATATATTTT. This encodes CAWRPGTGNTIYF.

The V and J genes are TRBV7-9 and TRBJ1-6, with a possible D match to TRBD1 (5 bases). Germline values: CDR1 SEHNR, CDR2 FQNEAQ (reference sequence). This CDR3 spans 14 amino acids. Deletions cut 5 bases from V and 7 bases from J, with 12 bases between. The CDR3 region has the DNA TGTGCCAGCAGCCTCGGGGCGGGGAATTCACCCCTCCACTTT. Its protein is CASSLGAGNSPLHF. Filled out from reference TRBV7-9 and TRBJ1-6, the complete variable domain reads DTGVSQNPRHKITKRGQNVTFRCDPISEHNRLYWYRQTLGQGPEFLTYFQNEAQLEKSRLLSDRFSAERPKGSFSTLEIQRTEQGDSAMYLCASSLGAGNSPLHFGNGTRLTVT.

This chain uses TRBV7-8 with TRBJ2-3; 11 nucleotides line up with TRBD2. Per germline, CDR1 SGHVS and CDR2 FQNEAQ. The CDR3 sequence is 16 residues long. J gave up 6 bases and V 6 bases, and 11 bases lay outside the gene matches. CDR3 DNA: TGTGCCAGCAGGGTAATAGCGGGAGGGCCAGGGGATACGCAGTATTTT. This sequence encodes CASRVIAGGPGDTQYF.

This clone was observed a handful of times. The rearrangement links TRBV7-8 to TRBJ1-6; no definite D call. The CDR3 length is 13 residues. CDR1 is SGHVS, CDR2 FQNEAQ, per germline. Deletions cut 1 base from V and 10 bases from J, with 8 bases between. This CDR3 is CASSLGGQSPLHF. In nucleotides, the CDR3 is TGTGCCAGCAGCTTAGGAGGGCAATCACCCCTCCACTTT.

Here the CDR3 DNA reads TGTGCCAGCAGCCCAAGACTAGCCCAGGAGCAGTTCTTC. Amino acid sequence: CASSPRLAQEQFF. This chain links TRBV13 with TRBJ2-1; the match to TRBD2 covers 7 bases. V shed 5 bases and J 10 bases; nucleotides not matched to a gene: 8. This CDR3 has 13 residues. The V gene's germline CDR1 is PRHDT and CDR2 FYEKMQ (reference sequence). Full variable domain (outside the CDR3, taken from reference TRBV13 and TRBJ2-1): AAGVIQSPRHLIKEKRETATLKCYPIPRHDTVYWYQQGPGQDPQFLISFYEKMQSDKGSIPDRFSAQQFSDYHSELNMSSLELGDSALYFCASSPRLAQEQFFGPGTRLTVL.

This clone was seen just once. The CDR3 DNA is TGTGCCAGCAGTTACAGGTGGGCAGCCGAGCAGTACTTC. Encoded protein: CASSYRWAAEQYF. V gene TRBV6-5 combines with J gene TRBJ2-7, with D hard to call. CDR3 length: 13 residues. Germline CDR1 is MNHEY and CDR2 is SVGAGI. V lost 2 bases and J 6 bases, leaving 11 bases between the germline ends.